This T cell receptor beta chain was sequenced for a study of T cell responses to AZD1222 COVID-19 vaccine. Study at large: The study pooled second doses at about 4 or about 12 weeks. General study findings and limits: Among spike-specific TCRs, nearly half reportedly target unmutated variant regions. Spike-wide coverage was observed for vaccine-associated CD4 TCRs, with dominant responses at 160-218 and 743-854. AZD1222 recipients seropositive at baseline numbered only six or seven.

Profiling relied on immunoSEQ multiplex PCR, and the TCRdb table lists in-frame clones only, not all of them. The sample carries around 100,000 clones, 90% recorded once. In the case of this clone: Its target is unknown.

The material sequenced was peripheral blood, taken on day 0 of AZD1222 vaccination. The TCR was taken from an adult in good health.

This chain's CDR3 is CASSAGAGGLQPQHF. DNA of the CDR3: TGTGCCAGCAGCGCTGGGGCCGGAGGCCTACAGCCCCAGCATTTT. The chain couples TRBV11-2 to TRBJ1-5; D might be TRBD1 (5 bases). Germline CDR1 is SGHAT and CDR2 is FQNNGV. The CDR3 totals 15 residues. V was shortened by 5 bases and J by 7 bases, with 18 bases between the two germline ends.